This T cell receptor beta chain was profiled in a study of CD8 T cells in ankylosing spondylitis. A single record per CDR3 protein comes from TCRdb applying MiXCR to the 5' RACE reads. The sample lists tens of thousands of distinct CDR3 sequences; over 4% were seen once. This clonotype has a count of ten or more. This receptor was taken from a male donor with ankylosing spondylitis or in good health (not recorded which). Sequenced: blood, either unsorted or a sorted T cell fraction (not recorded which).

CDR3 DNA sequence: TGTGCCAGCAGCCATCTCACAGGGTACGGGGAAGAGACCCAGTACTTC. Its protein is CASSHLTGYGEETQYF. The gene calls are TRBV27 and TRBJ2-5, with D possibly TRBD1 on 6 matching bases. The V end was cut by 6 bases, the J end by 3 bases, with 20 bases between. CDR1 MNHEY and CDR2 SMNVEV come from the germline V gene (reference sequence). This CDR3 is 16 amino acids long.